The 22 T cell receptor beta chains presented below share a single source sample, sequenced in a study of shared T cell receptors in the human thymus. Generated by immunoSEQ multiplex PCR, the TCRdb table keeps only in-frame clones and is missing some. The sample has 700,000 to 750,000 clones; over 75% are singletons. Separately, the same data were catalogued under a study of human thymus T cells.

What was sequenced was thymocytes. The receptors stem from a girl under three years old with a congenital heart defect.

J is TRBJ1-4 and V is TRBV4-1, with D possibly matching TRBD1 (6 bases). Germline V CDR1 and CDR2: MGHRA, YSYEKL. V gave up 3 bases and J gave up 5 bases, with 16 bases separating them. The length of the CDR3 is 16 residues. This chain's CDR3 is CASSHILRQENEKLFF. The DNA of the CDR3 is TGCGCCAGCAGCCACATTTTAAGACAGGAAAATGAAAAACTGTTTTTT.

This sequence joins TRBV5-6 and TRBJ2-5, with a weak D call TRBD1 (6 bases). V was clipped by 4 bases and J by 3 bases, with 16 bases between them. The CDR3 consists of 15 residues. Germline values: CDR1 SGHDT, CDR2 YYEEEE. In DNA form, the CDR3 reads TGTGCCAGCAGCCAAGGGACACAAGATAAAGAGACCCAGTACTTC. The encoded protein is CASSQGTQDKETQYF.

The chain combines TRBV6-6 with TRBJ1-1; 9 bases line up with TRBD1. The ends lost 4 bases at V and 7 bases at J; junction bases unmatched: 10. Germline values: CDR1 MNHNY, CDR2 SVGAGI (reference sequence). The CDR3 consists of 15 residues. This chain's CDR3 is CASSCDRGNVGEAFF. CDR3 nucleotides: TGTGCCAGCAGTTGCGACAGGGGGAACGTCGGTGAAGCTTTCTTT.

The gene calls are TRBV6-4 and TRBJ2-2; 8 bases fit TRBD2. The germline V gene encodes CDR1 MRHNA and CDR2 SNTAGT. Unmatched junction bases numbered 1, after V lost 3 bases and J lost 1 base. The CDR3 extends over 15 amino acids. The CDR3 nucleotides are TGTGCCAGCAGTGAGCTAGCGGGGAACACCGGGGAGCTGTTTTTT. Translating it yields CASSELAGNTGELFF.

J is TRBJ1-5 and V is TRBV28; 10 bases map to TRBD1. Trimming took 6 bases from V and 3 from J; bases not matched to a gene: 8. The CDR3 loop spans 16 amino acids. Germline V gene data show CDR1 as MDHEN and CDR2 as SYDVKM. The CDR3 coding sequence is TGTGCCAGCAGCAAGACAGGGGGCCATATCAATCAGCCCCAGCATTTT. Its protein product is CASSKTGGHINQPQHF.

This chain connects TRBV4-1 to TRBJ1-3, with 7 bases identical to TRBD1. Losses at the gene ends were 3 bases for V and 7 bases for J; bases not matched to a gene: 6. CDR1 MGHRA and CDR2 YSYEKL come from the germline V gene. The CDR3 loop spans 14 amino acids. The CDR3, as DNA: TGCGCCAGCAGCCATACCCAGGACAGGAACACCATATATTTT. Translating gives CASSHTQDRNTIYF.

This clone has only a few counts. This chain connects TRBV13 to TRBJ2-3, with no clear D. This CDR3 is 12 amino acids long. Germline lookup yields CDR1 PRHDT and CDR2 FYEKMQ (reference sequence). The ends were cut back, 6 bases at V and 6 bases at J, with 10 bases in the middle. CDR3 DNA: TGTGCCAGCAGGCTCCCGGAGGATACGCAGTATTTT. This encodes CASRLPEDTQYF.

This clone has a handful of counts. This chain connects TRBV6-5 to TRBJ1-2, with D tentatively TRBD1 (6 bases). The length of the CDR3 is 12 residues. The germline CDR1 and CDR2 sequences are MNHEY and SVGAGI. The V gene lost 5 bases and the J gene lost 7 bases, with 11 bases spanning the gap. The CDR3 reads CASSARGGGYTF. The CDR3 DNA reads TGTGCCAGCAGTGCCAGGGGCGGTGGCTACACCTTC.

The chain has TRBV12-5 and TRBJ1-6; 9 bases agree with TRBD1. Trimming at V came to 7 bases and at J to 9 bases, leaving 7 bases not matched to a gene. CDR3 length: 14 residues. Germline V gene lookup returns CDR1 LGHNT and CDR2 FRNRAP. The CDR3 reads CASAQGQGFSPLHF. The CDR3 DNA reads TGTGCTAGTGCCCAGGGACAGGGTTTTTCACCCCTCCACTTT.

This sequence joins TRBV4-1 and TRBJ1-2, with 12 bases identical to TRBD1. The CDR3 is 17 amino acids. The junction had 9 bases not matched to a gene; V was cut back by 1 base and J by 6 bases. Germline V CDR1 and CDR2: MGHRA, YSYEKL. The DNA for the CDR3 is TGCGCCAGCAGCCAAGTGGTTGGGGACAGGGGGCATAATGGCTACACCTTC. Translating it yields CASSQVVGDRGHNGYTF.

V gene TRBV21-1 combines with J gene TRBJ1-5; TRBD1 was called by the table and not checked on the DNA. TRBV21-1 is a documented pseudogene. This CDR3 is 17 amino acids long. CDR3 nucleotide sequence: TGTGCCAGCAGTTCGCGGACAGGTCGGGAAGGGAATCAGCCCCAGCATTTT. Protein product: CASSSRTGREGNQPQHF.

The gene calls are TRBV10-3 and TRBJ1-6, with a possible D match to TRBD1 (5 bases). This CDR3 spans 15 amino acids. Trimming took off 2 bases at V and 13 bases at J, with 18 bases between the two ends. Germline values: CDR1 ENHRY, CDR2 SYGVKD. CDR3 sequence: CAISEAVGGKGPLHF. CDR3 nucleotide sequence: TGTGCCATCAGTGAGGCCGTGGGGGGGAAGGGGCCCCTCCACTTT.

The table lists this clone with a count of one. Other DNA sequences in this specimen translate into the identical CDR3. This chain joins TRBV6-6 and TRBJ1-1; D possibly corresponds to TRBD1 (5 bases). The V end was cut by 2 bases, the J end by 4 bases, with 11 bases between. This CDR3 is built from 14 residues. The V gene's germline CDR1 is MNHNY and CDR2 SVGAGI (reference sequence). The CDR3 loop is CASSYAGVSTEAFF. DNA for the CDR3: TGTGCCAGCAGTTACGCGGGGGTGAGCACTGAAGCTTTCTTT.

The gene calls are TRBV28 and TRBJ2-1, with D tentatively TRBD1 (5 bases). Trimming removed 6 bases at V and 13 bases at J, with 16 bases between. Germline V gives CDR1 MDHEN, CDR2 SYDVKM. This CDR3 is built from 12 residues. CDR3 protein: CASRGRSQPQFF. The DNA of the CDR3 is TGTGCCAGCAGGGGGCGGTCACAGCCCCAGTTCTTC.

The chain uses TRBV10-3 and TRBJ1-2; weak D call: TRBD1 (5 bases). The germline V and J ends were trimmed by 0 bases and 4 bases, with 12 bases remaining between them. Looked up from germline, CDR1 is ENHRY and CDR2 is SYGVKD. This CDR3 region has 15 residues. The CDR3 sequence: CAISESGTDLYGYTF. The CDR3 DNA follows: TGTGCCATCAGTGAGTCCGGGACTGACCTCTATGGCTACACCTTC.

This chain joins TRBV29-1 and TRBJ1-1; D may be TRBD1 (6 bases). Looked up from germline, CDR1 is SQVTM and CDR2 is ANQGSEA. The length of the CDR3 is 16 residues. V was pared by 4 bases and J by 1 base, with 19 bases between. The CDR3 loop reads CSVVDGGREANTEAFF. In nucleotides, the CDR3 is TGCAGCGTTGTTGACGGGGGGCGCGAAGCGAACACTGAAGCTTTCTTT.

The V gene is TRBV5-6, the J gene TRBJ1-2; TRBD1 is a possible D gene (6 bases). The CDR3 length is 13 residues. Germline V gene data show CDR1 as SGHDT and CDR2 as YYEEEE. Trimming shortened V by 4 bases and J by 7 bases, and 14 bases separated the two germline ends. CDR3 loop: CASSPVGGPGYTF. CDR3 sequence (DNA): TGTGCCAGCAGCCCGGTAGGGGGTCCTGGCTACACCTTC.

The rearrangement uses TRBV5-4 and TRBJ2-7, with unresolved D. Germline loops: CDR1 SGHNT, CDR2 YYREEE (reference sequence). The CDR3 covers 14 residues. Trimming removed 1 base at V and 1 base at J, with 9 bases between. CDR3 sequence (DNA): TGTGCCAGCAGCTTGACGCGGTATTCCTACGAGCAGTACTTC. This sequence encodes CASSLTRYSYEQYF.

The rearrangement joins TRBV5-6 to TRBJ1-1; the D gene is possibly TRBD1 (5 bases). The germline CDR1 and CDR2 sequences are SGHDT and YYEEEE. V lost 2 bases to trimming and J lost 0 bases, with 8 bases between them. CDR3 length: 14 amino acids. The CDR3 DNA sequence: TGTGCCAGCAGCTTTCTACAGGTGAACACTGAAGCTTTCTTT. Translation: CASSFLQVNTEAFF.

The rearrangement links TRBV18 to TRBJ1-1; 7 bases agree with TRBD1. CDR1 KGHSH and CDR2 LQKENI come from the germline V gene. The CDR3 consists of 15 residues. V lost 4 bases, J lost 6 bases, and 11 bases stayed unmatched. CDR3: CASSLSTGFRPEAFF. As DNA, the CDR3 is TGTGCCAGCTCACTATCGACAGGGTTCCGTCCTGAAGCTTTCTTT. The entire variable domain, with the rest obtained from reference TRBV18 and TRBJ1-1, is as follows: NAGVMQNPRHLVRRRGQEARLRCSPMKGHSHVYWYRQLPEEGLKFMVYLQKENIIDESGMPKERFSAEFPKEGPSILRIQQVVRGDSAAYFCASSLSTGFRPEAFFGQGTRLTVV.

CDR3 amino acids: CASSPRTGNEQYF. The CDR3 coding sequence is TGTGCCAGCTCACCACGGACAGGGAACGAGCAGTACTTC. The chain carries TRBV18 and TRBJ2-7; 8 positions match TRBD1. The CDR3 loop spans 13 amino acids. Germline-derived CDR1 and CDR2 are KGHSH and LQKENI. J gave up 5 bases and V 1 base, and 1 base lay outside the gene matches.

V gene TRBV28 combines with J gene TRBJ2-3; D is possibly TRBD2 (6 bases). V lost 7 bases and J 0 bases, leaving 14 bases between the germline ends. The CDR3 has 15 residues. CDR1 and CDR2 (germline): MDHEN, SYDVKM. The CDR3 region has the DNA TGTGCCAGCAAGGACCGGGACTTTAGCACAGATACGCAGTATTTT. It translates to CASKDRDFSTDTQYF.